The entry below gives a single T cell receptor beta chain sequence along with its context. The sample comes from a study of blood T cell repertoires in COVID-19. Study information: Sites in the United States, Italy and Spain provided acute and convalescent COVID-19 samples. T cells, B-cell-depleted T cells, or PBMCs provided the cDNA or gDNA that served as material.

Looked up from germline, CDR1 is SGDLS and CDR2 is YYNGEE. The V end lost 4 bases, the J end lost 0 bases, and 10 bases lay between the germline ends. The CDR3 spans 15 residues. Per the original data handling: Reference gene primers were amplified, and this amplification served to estimate nucleated cell counts. The data were produced by immunoSEQ multiplex PCR, yet TCRdb's version contains in-frame clones alone and is incomplete. That table gives V, J and clone size, and the DNA gave D and trimming. The data contain more than 75,000 clones, over 75% of them singletons. The chain couples TRBV9 to TRBJ2-2, with D hard to call. This receptor was identified in a woman older than 75 with active or convalescent COVID-19. Specimen: peripheral blood. Written as DNA, the CDR3 is TGTGCCAGCAGCCCCCCAACAGCGAACACCGGGGAGCTGTTTTTT. This translates into CASSPPTANTGELFF.